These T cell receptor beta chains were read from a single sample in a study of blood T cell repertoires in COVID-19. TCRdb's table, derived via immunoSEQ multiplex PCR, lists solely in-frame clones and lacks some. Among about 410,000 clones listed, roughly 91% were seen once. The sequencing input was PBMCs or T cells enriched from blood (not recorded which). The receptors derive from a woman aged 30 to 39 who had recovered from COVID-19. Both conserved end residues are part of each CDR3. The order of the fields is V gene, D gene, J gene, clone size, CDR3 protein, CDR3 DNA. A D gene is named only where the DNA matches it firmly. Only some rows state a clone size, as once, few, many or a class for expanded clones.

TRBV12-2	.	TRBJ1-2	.	CAKVGGGSNYGYTF	.
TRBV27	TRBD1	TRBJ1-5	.	CASKRQGLSNQPQHF	TGTGCCAGCAAACGACAGGGGCTTAGCAATCAGCCCCAGCATTTT
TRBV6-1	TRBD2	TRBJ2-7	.	CASSDYIAGGHYEQYF	TGTGCCAGCAGTGACTACATAGCGGGAGGGCACTACGAGCAGTACTTC
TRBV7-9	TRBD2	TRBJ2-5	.	CASSLGLAEETQYF	TGTGCCAGCAGCTTAGGACTAGCGGAAGAGACCCAGTACTTC
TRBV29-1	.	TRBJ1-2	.	CSVEADYGYTF	TGCAGCGTTGAGGCAGACTATGGCTACACCTTC
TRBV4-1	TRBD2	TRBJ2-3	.	CASSQGTSGSTDTQYF	TGCGCCAGCAGCCAAGGGACTAGCGGGAGCACAGATACGCAGTATTTT
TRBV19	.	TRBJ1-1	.	CASSRGPETGTEAFF	TGTGCCAGTAGTAGGGGCCCAGAAACTGGCACTGAAGCTTTCTTT
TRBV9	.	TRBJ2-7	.	CASSVAAGTPSYEQYF	TGTGCCAGCAGCGTAGCAGCCGGGACACCTTCCTACGAGCAGTACTTC
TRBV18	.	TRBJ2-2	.	CASSPISLAPGELFF	TGTGCCAGCTCACCTATTAGCTTGGCTCCCGGGGAGCTGTTTTTT
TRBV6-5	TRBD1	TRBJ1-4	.	CASSRGTGGEKLFF	TGTGCCAGCAGCCGCGGGACAGGGGGCGAAAAACTGTTTTTT
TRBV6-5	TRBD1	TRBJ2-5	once	CASHYRGQETQYF	TGTGCCAGCCATTACAGGGGCCAAGAGACCCAGTACTTC
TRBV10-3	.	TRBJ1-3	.	CATKGGGNTIYF	TGTGCCACCAAAGGGGGAGGAAACACCATATATTTT
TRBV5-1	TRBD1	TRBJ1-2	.	CASRITGGAGANYGYTF	TGCGCCAGCAGAATTACAGGGGGCGCGGGAGCTAACTATGGCTACACCTTC
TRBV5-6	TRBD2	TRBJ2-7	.	CASSPGLAKPEYEQYF	TGTGCCAGCAGCCCGGGACTAGCGAAGCCCGAGTACGAGCAGTACTTC
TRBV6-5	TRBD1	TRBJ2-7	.	CASSPKTGAYEQYF	TGTGCCAGCAGTCCGAAGACAGGGGCCTACGAGCAGTACTTC
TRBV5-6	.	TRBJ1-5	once	CASSLLDSLNQPQHF	TGTGCCAGCAGCTTACTGGACAGTCTCAATCAGCCCCAGCATTTT
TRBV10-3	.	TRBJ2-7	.	CAISEAGLLEQYF	TGTGCCATCAGTGAGGCGGGCCTCCTGGAGCAGTACTTC
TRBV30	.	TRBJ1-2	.	CAWSVWGGSDYGYTF	TGTGCCTGGAGCGTTTGGGGGGGCTCGGACTATGGCTACACCTTC
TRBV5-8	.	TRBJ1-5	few	CASSLLVGNQPQHF	TGTGCCAGCAGCTTGCTTGTAGGCAATCAGCCCCAGCATTTT
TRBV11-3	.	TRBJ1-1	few	CASSLVSDDGNTEAFF	TGTGCCAGCAGCTTAGTAAGCGATGATGGAAACACTGAAGCTTTCTTT
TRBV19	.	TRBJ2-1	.	CASKVGARDNEQFF	TGTGCCAGTAAAGTGGGGGCGCGGGACAATGAGCAGTTCTTC
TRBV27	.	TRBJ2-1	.	CASSPGILVSQFF	TGTGCCAGCAGTCCAGGGATTCTTGTTAGTCAGTTCTTC
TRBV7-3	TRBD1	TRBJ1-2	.	CASSLGQGDVDGYTF	TGTGCCAGCAGCTTAGGACAGGGGGACGTTGATGGCTACACCTTC
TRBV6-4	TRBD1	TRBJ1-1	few	CASKQDRANTEAFF	TGTGCCAGCAAGCAGGACAGGGCGAACACTGAAGCTTTCTTT
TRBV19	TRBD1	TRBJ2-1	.	CASSTPGQGVGGQFF	TGTGCCAGTAGTACTCCGGGACAGGGCGTAGGAGGGCAGTTCTTC
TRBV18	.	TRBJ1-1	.	CASSPSQGKAEAFF	TGTGCCAGCTCACCTTCCCAGGGGAAGGCTGAAGCTTTCTTT
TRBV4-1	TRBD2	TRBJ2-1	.	CASSQEGGFWWPSGKDEQFF	TGCGCCAGCAGCCAAGAGGGAGGCTTTTGGTGGCCTAGCGGGAAAGATGAGCAGTTCTTC
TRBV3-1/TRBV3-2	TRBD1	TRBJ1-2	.	CASSQSGQGVYGYTF	TGTGCCAGCAGCCAATCCGGACAGGGGGTATATGGCTACACCTTC
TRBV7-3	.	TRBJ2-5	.	CASSQTGLGETQYF	TGTGCCAGCAGCCAGACGGGACTTGGAGAGACCCAGTACTTC
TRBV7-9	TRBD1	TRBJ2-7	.	CASSFGTGASYEQYF	TGTGCCAGCAGCTTTGGGACAGGGGCCTCCTACGAGCAGTACTTC
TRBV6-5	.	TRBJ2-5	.	CASSYDSLQETQYF	TGTGCCAGCAGTTACGACAGCTTACAAGAGACCCAGTACTTC
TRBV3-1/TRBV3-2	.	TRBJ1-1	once	CASSQVDRTEAFF	TGTGCCAGCAGCCAAGTCGACAGGACTGAAGCTTTCTTT
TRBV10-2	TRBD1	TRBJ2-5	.	CASKTGSGQETQYF	TGCGCCAGCAAGACAGGGTCGGGCCAAGAGACCCAGTACTTC
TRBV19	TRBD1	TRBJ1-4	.	CASSPRTGATNEKLFF	TGTGCCAGTAGTCCTCGGACAGGGGCAACTAATGAAAAACTGTTTTTT
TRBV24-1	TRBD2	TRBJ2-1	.	CATSDPRAPTGGINEQFF	TGTGCCACCAGTGATCCCCGCGCCCCTACGGGGGGGATAAATGAGCAGTTCTTC
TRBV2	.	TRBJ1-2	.	CASSAEEGDYGYTF	TGTGCCAGCAGTGCCGAGGAGGGTGACTATGGCTACACCTTC
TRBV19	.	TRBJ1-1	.	CASSPRGREGTEAFF	TGTGCCAGTAGTCCGAGGGGCAGGGAGGGGACTGAAGCTTTCTTT
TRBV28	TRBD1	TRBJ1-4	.	CASSLPTGEGEKLFF	TGTGCCAGCAGTCTTCCGACAGGGGAGGGTGAAAAACTGTTTTTT
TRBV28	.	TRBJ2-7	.	CASSRAGTQIAYEQYF	TGTGCCAGCAGCAGAGCCGGGACACAGATCGCCTACGAGCAGTACTTC
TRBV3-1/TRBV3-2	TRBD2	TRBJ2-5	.	CASSQEIIPGLAHQETQYF	TGTGCCAGCAGCCAGGAGATAATACCGGGACTAGCGCACCAAGAGACCCAGTACTTC